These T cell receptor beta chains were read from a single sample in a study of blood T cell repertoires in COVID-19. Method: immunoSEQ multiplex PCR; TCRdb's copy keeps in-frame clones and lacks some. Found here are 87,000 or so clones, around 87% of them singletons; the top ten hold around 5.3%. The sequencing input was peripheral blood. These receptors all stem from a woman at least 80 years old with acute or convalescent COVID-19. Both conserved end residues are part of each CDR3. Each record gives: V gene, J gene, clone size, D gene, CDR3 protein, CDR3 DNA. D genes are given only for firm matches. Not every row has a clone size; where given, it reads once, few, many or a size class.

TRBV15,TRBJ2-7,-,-,CATSREVSPGYEQYF,TGTGCCACCAGCAGAGAAGTTAGCCCCGGCTACGAGCAGTACTTC
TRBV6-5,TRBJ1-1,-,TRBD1,CASKGQGWNTEAFF,TGTGCCAGCAAGGGACAGGGTTGGAACACTGAAGCTTTCTTT
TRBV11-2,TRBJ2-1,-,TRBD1,CASSLGSGGLEQFF,TGTGCCAGCAGCTTAGGGTCAGGGGGCCTTGAGCAGTTCTTC
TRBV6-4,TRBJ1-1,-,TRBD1,CASSVAAQGGEAFF,TGTGCCAGCAGTGTTGCAGCACAAGGGGGCGAAGCTTTCTTT
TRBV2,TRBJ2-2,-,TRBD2,CASEASGSTGGELFF,TGTGCCAGCGAGGCTAGCGGGAGTACAGGCGGGGAGCTGTTTTTT
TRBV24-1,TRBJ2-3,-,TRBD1,CATSGGTGPSGDTQYF,TGTGCCACCAGCGGAGGGACAGGCCCCTCGGGAGATACGCAGTATTTT
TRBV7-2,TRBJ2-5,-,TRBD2,CASVASGGALETQYF,TGTGCCAGCGTCGCTAGCGGGGGGGCCTTGGAGACCCAGTACTTC
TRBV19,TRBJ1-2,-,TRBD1,CASTAGGLTSYGYTF,TGTGCCAGTACTGCAGGGGGCTTGACAAGCTATGGCTACACCTTC
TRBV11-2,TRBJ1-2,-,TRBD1,CASSTADRGRGYTF,TGTGCCAGCAGCACAGCTGACAGGGGGCGAGGCTACACCTTC
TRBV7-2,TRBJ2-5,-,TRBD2,CASSLFTGGGQETQYF,TGTGCCAGCAGCTTATTTACGGGCGGGGGCCAAGAGACCCAGTACTTC
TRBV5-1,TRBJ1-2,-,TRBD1,CASSLELQGNGYTF,TGCGCCAGCAGCTTGGAATTACAGGGGAATGGCTACACCTTC
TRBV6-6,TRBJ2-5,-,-,CASSHQRGIEGTQYF,TGTGCCAGCAGTCATCAGCGAGGGATAGAAGGGACCCAGTACTTC
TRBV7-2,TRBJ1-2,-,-,CASSPGGGNYGYTF,TGTGCCAGCAGCCCGGGCGGAGGTAACTATGGCTACACCTTC
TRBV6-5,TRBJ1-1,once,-,CASSPDWSRTEAFF,TGTGCCAGCAGTCCCGATTGGAGTAGGACTGAAGCTTTCTTT
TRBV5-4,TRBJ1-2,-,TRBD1,CASSSKSGTGGAYGYTF,TGTGCCAGCAGCTCCAAGTCGGGGACAGGGGGCGCCTATGGCTACACCTTC
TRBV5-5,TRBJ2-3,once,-,CASSLDRPPDTQYF,TGTGCCAGCAGCTTGGACAGACCCCCAGATACGCAGTATTTT
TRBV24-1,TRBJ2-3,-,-,CATSQGSKTDTQYF,TGTGCCACCTCGCAGGGGTCCAAGACAGATACGCAGTATTTT
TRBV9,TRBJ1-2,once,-,CASSSLGVYDGYTF,TGTGCCAGCAGCTCCCTAGGGGTCTACGATGGCTACACCTTC
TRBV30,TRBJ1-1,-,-,CAWSVRGREAFF,TGTGCCTGGAGTGTACGGGGAAGGGAAGCTTTCTTT
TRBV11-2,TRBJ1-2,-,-,CASSSNRQKVNYGYTF,TGTGCCAGCAGCTCCAACCGACAAAAGGTCAACTATGGCTACACCTTC
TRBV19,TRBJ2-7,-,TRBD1,CASTSGTGIAYEQYF,TGTGCCAGTACCTCCGGGACAGGGATCGCCTACGAGCAGTACTTC
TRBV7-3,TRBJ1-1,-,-,CASSRQENTEAFF,TGTGCCAGCAGCCGCCAGGAAAACACTGAAGCTTTCTTT
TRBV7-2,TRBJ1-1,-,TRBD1,CASSLVGGTAEAFF,TGTGCCAGCAGCTTAGTAGGGGGCACGGCTGAAGCTTTCTTT
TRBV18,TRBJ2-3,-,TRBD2,CASSPSASGGRTAQYF,TGTGCCAGCTCACCTTCGGCTAGCGGGGGCCGTACGGCGCAGTATTTT
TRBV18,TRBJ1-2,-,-,CASSPPEEGYTF,TGTGCCAGCTCACCACCTGAGGAGGGCTACACCTTC
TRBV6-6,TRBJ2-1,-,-,CASSYSIEGRNEQFF,TGTGCCAGCAGTTACTCGATTGAGGGCCGAAATGAGCAGTTCTTC
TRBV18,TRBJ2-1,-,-,CASSPPLGANEQFF,TGTGCCAGCTCACCACCGCTGGGGGCGAATGAGCAGTTCTTC
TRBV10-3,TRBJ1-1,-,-,CAIGGGVEGTEAFF,TGTGCCATCGGTGGGGGGGTTGAAGGCACTGAAGCTTTCTTT
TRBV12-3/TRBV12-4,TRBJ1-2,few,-,CASTTTGSGYTF,TGTGCCAGCACCACGACAGGCAGCGGCTACACCTTC
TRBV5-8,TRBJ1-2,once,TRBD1,CASSLRVQGARGYTF,TGTGCCAGCAGCTTGCGGGTTCAGGGGGCGCGGGGCTACACCTTC
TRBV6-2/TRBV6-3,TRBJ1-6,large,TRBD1,CASSYSGQGYSPLHF,TGTGCCAGCAGTTACTCCGGACAGGGGTATTCACCCCTCCACTTT
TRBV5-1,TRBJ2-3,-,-,CASSLEGVPGTDTQYF,TGCGCCAGCAGCTTGGAGGGAGTCCCTGGAACCGATACGCAGTATTTT
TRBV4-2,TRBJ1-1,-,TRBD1,CASSQDRQGTQAFF,TGTGCCAGCAGCCAAGATAGACAGGGAACCCAAGCTTTCTTT
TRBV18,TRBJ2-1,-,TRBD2,CASSPGTSGSNEQFF,TGTGCCAGCTCACCCGGGACTAGCGGGAGTAATGAGCAGTTCTTC
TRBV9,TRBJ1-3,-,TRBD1,CASSFSTGSGNTIYF,TGTGCCAGCAGCTTTTCGACAGGGAGTGGAAACACCATATATTTT
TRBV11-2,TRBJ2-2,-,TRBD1,CASSHGQDGELFF,TGTGCCAGCAGCCACGGACAGGACGGGGAGCTGTTTTTT
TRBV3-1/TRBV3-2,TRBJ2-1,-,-,CASSQLANEQFF,TGTGCCAGCAGCCAATTAGCTAATGAGCAGTTCTTC
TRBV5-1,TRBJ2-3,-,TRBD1,CASSPQDRSLGDTQYF,TGCGCCAGCAGCCCCCAGGACAGGTCCCTCGGAGATACGCAGTATTTT
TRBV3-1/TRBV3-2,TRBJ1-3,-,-,CASSQRSGFSGNTIYF,TGTGCCAGCAGCCAGAGGTCAGGGTTCTCTGGAAACACCATATATTTT
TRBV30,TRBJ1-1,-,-,CAWSSRFTEAFF,TGTGCCTGGAGTTCCAGATTTACTGAAGCTTTCTTT
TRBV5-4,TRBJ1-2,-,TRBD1,CASSLEPAGGSGYTF,TGTGCCAGCAGCTTGGAGCCCGCAGGGGGCAGTGGCTACACCTTC
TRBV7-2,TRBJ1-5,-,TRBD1,CASSVRGHQPQHF,TGTGCCAGCAGCGTCAGGGGGCATCAGCCCCAGCATTTT
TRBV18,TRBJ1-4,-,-,CASSLDRTTNEKLFF,TGTGCCAGCTCGCTCGACAGGACAACTAATGAAAAACTGTTTTTT
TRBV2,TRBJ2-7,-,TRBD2,CASSEAPSGSHEQYF,TGTGCCAGCAGTGAAGCGCCTAGCGGGTCCCACGAGCAGTACTTC
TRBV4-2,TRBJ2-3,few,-,CASSQVRGVPDTQYF,TGTGCCAGCAGCCAAGTCAGGGGGGTCCCAGATACGCAGTATTTT
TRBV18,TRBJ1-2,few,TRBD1,CASSLQGANGYTF,TGTGCCAGCTCGCTACAGGGGGCAAATGGCTACACCTTC
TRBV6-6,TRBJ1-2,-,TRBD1,CASSYSGDREGYTF,TGTGCCAGCAGTTACTCCGGGGACAGGGAAGGCTACACCTTC
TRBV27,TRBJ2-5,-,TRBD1,CASRQTGVFSLETQYF,TGTGCCAGCAGGCAGACAGGGGTATTTTCGTTGGAGACCCAGTACTTC
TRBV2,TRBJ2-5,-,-,CASSEATGQETQYF,TGTGCCAGCAGTGAAGCCACAGGACAAGAGACCCAGTACTTC
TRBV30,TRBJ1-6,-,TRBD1,CAWSVQGADSPLHF,TGTGCCTGGAGTGTACAGGGGGCAGATTCACCCCTCCACTTT
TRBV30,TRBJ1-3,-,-,CAWITGNTIYF,TGTGCCTGGATAACTGGAAACACCATATATTTT
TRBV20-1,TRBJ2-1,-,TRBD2,CSASSREGPGNEQFF,TGCAGTGCTAGTAGTCGGGAGGGCCCGGGAAATGAGCAGTTCTTC
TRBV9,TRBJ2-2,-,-,CASSDPLLSTGELFF,TGTGCCAGCAGCGACCCCCTTCTTAGCACCGGGGAGCTGTTTTTT